Shown below are 25 T cell receptor beta chains from a single sample sequenced in a study of prognosis after radiotherapy for stage I lung cancer. TCR beta CDR3 was amplified from genomic DNA by two-round multiplex PCR. Primers targeting each individual TRBV and TRBJ gene were applied in first-round PCR. One entry per CDR3 protein results from TCRdb running MiXCR on the multiplex PCR reads. The data hold around 20,000 distinct CDR3 sequences, with around 55% observed a single time. This specimen consisted of PBMCs, obtained before or after stereotactic body radiation therapy (not recorded which). Receptor source: a donor aged 50 or older with non-small cell lung cancer.

The table lists this clonotype with many counts. This rearrangement joins TRBV11-2 to TRBJ1-4; D remains ambiguous. Germline lookup yields CDR1 SGHAT and CDR2 FQNNGV. The CDR3 extends over 15 amino acids. V shed 0 bases and J shed 8 bases, with 13 bases lying between them. The CDR3 spells CASSLDGWASEKLFF. In nucleotides, the CDR3 is TGTGCCAGCAGCTTAGATGGATGGGCAAGCGAAAAACTGTTTTTT.

CDR3 coding DNA: TGCAGTGCGCAGACAGGACAGGTGGGATGCGAGCAGTACTTC. As protein: CSAQTGQVGCEQYF. The genes are TRBV20-1 and TRBJ2-7; 7 bases align to TRBD1. Germline CDR1 DFQATT, CDR2 SNEGSKA (reference sequence). CDR3 length equals 14 residues. Unmatched junction bases numbered 14, after V lost 6 bases and J lost 6 bases.

The V and J genes are TRBV5-6 and TRBJ2-7; TRBD2 matches at 10 bases. Germline V lookup: CDR1 SGHDT, CDR2 YYEEEE. The CDR3 sequence is 16 residues long. Losses at the gene ends were 2 bases for V and 5 bases for J; bases not matched to a gene: 10. CDR3 amino acids: CASSFGGLAGVDEQYF. The CDR3 DNA is TGTGCCAGCAGCTTCGGGGGGCTAGCGGGAGTTGACGAGCAGTACTTC. The variable domain in full, with the rest retrieved from reference TRBV5-6 and TRBJ2-7, is DAGVTQSPTHLIKTRGQQVTLRCSPKSGHDTVSWYQQALGQGPQFIFQYYEEEERQRGNFPDRFSGHQFPNYSSELNVNALLLGDSALYLCASSFGGLAGVDEQYFGPGTRLTVT.

The chain employs TRBV6-2 or TRBV6-3 and TRBJ2-7, with 14 bases fitting TRBD2. Trimming took 6 bases from V and 7 from J; bases not matched to a gene: 2. CDR1 is MNHEY and CDR2 is SVGEGT in the germline V gene. This CDR3 comprises 13 residues. CDR3 protein: CASRGLAGEEQYF. CDR3 nucleotide sequence: TGTGCCAGCAGGGGACTAGCGGGAGAGGAGCAGTACTTC.

About this clonotype itself: Its ends do not fully match the called genes, so a read error is possible. The rearrangement uses TRBV16 and TRBJ2-3; 10 positions agree with TRBD2. The CDR3 covers 16 residues. Germline CDR1 KGHSY, CDR2 FQNENV. The CDR3 nucleotides are TGTGCCAGCAGCCTACCGGGACTAGCGAGCACATATACGCCGTATTTT. Amino acids: CASSLPGLASTYTPYF.

Comments on this clonotype: A much bigger clone sits one base away, suggesting this may be a read error. This chain uses TRBV6-2 or TRBV6-3 with TRBJ1-2, with TRBD1 matching 7 bases. This CDR3 comprises 15 residues. Germline V CDR1 and CDR2: MNHEY, SVGEGT. Trimming took 2 bases from V and 8 from J; bases not matched to a gene: 11. The CDR3 DNA is TGTGCCAGCAGTTACCCGACCGGGACAGTCGGCGGCTACACCTTC. This translates into CASSYPTGTVGGYTF.

The table lists this clonotype with many counts. The chain combines TRBV28 with TRBJ1-1; D is unclear. This CDR3 is 14 amino acids long. Germline CDR1 and CDR2: MDHEN and SYDVKM. Trimming stripped 4 bases from V and 6 bases from J, with 15 bases between. CDR3 loop: CASSYPFRSPEAFF. The CDR3 DNA sequence: TGTGCCAGCAGTTACCCTTTTCGTTCCCCTGAAGCTTTCTTT.

The J gene is TRBJ2-3, the V gene TRBV11-2; no firm D call. The CDR3 is made up of 15 amino acids. V lost 0 bases to trimming and J lost 4 bases, with 11 bases between them. Per the germline V gene, CDR1 is SGHAT and CDR2 is FQNNGV. The CDR3, as DNA: TGTGCCAGCAGCTTAGATGTCGTAACTTCAGATACGCAGTATTTT. Amino acid sequence: CASSLDVVTSDTQYF.

This rearrangement joins TRBV6-2 or TRBV6-3 to TRBJ2-1; possibly TRBD1 for D (6 bases). The CDR3 runs to 13 residues. Germline values: CDR1 MNHEY, CDR2 SVGEGT. The V end was cut by 8 bases, the J end by 8 bases, with 16 bases between. CDR3 bases: TGTGCCAGCGGGTGGGGGCCTAGGGATGAGCAGTTCTTC. Encoded protein: CASGWGPRDEQFF.

This clonotype was seen ten or more times. The chain employs TRBV20-1 and TRBJ2-2; 8 nucleotides agree with TRBD1. The CDR3 loop spans 15 amino acids. V shed 3 bases, J shed 7 bases, and the junction held 10 bases outside the gene matches. The V gene's germline CDR1 is DFQATT and CDR2 SNEGSKA (reference sequence). The CDR3 protein is CSASQTGERDGELFF. For the CDR3, the DNA is TGCAGTGCTAGCCAGACAGGGGAGAGGGACGGGGAGCTGTTTTTT.

As concerns this clonotype: A far larger clone is only one base removed, so a read error is likely. V and J are TRBV28 and TRBJ2-7; 8 bases line up with TRBD2. Germline CDR1 reads MDHEN; CDR2 reads SYDVKM. The CDR3 loop spans 17 amino acids. J lost 1 base, V lost 8 bases, and 16 bases had no gene match. This chain's CDR3 is CASYVDGSGSTSYEQYF. CDR3 in DNA: TGTGCCAGCTATGTGGATGGGAGCGGGAGTACGTCCTACGAGCAGTACTTC.

By share of the sample, this clonotype is medium-sized. J is TRBJ1-6 and V is TRBV28, with D perhaps TRBD1 (6 bases). V gave up 3 bases and J gave up 6 bases, with 9 bases separating them. The CDR3 consists of 14 residues. Germline CDR1 MDHEN, CDR2 SYDVKM. The CDR3 here is CASSFGQFNSPLHF. The CDR3 bases are TGTGCCAGCAGTTTTGGACAGTTTAATTCACCCCTCCACTTT.

In its sample, this clonotype was seen a few times. The junction departs from the called germline gene at one end, perhaps through a read error. The rearrangement links TRBV27 to TRBJ2-5, with 7 bases lining up with TRBD2. Germline V gene sequence: CDR1 MNHEY, CDR2 SMNVEV (reference sequence). The CDR3 totals 18 residues. This CDR3 reads CASSLGAVGPLGGETQYF. The CDR3 DNA reads as TGCGCCAGCAGTTTAGGAGCGGTAGGGCCGTTGGGGGGGGAGACCCAGTACTTC.

The J gene is TRBJ2-2, the V gene TRBV27, with a weak D call TRBD2 (6 bases). The V and J ends lost 8 bases and 5 bases respectively, with 15 bases between them. Germline assignment: CDR1 MNHEY and CDR2 SMNVEV (reference sequence). The CDR3 has 14 amino acids. The CDR3, as DNA: TGTGCCAGCTCCCCTTTGGGGAGGACCGGGGAGCTGTTTTTT. Its protein is CASSPLGRTGELFF.

By frequency in the sample, this clonotype is medium-sized (0.01 to 0.1%). The chain uses TRBV3-1 and TRBJ2-7; D perhaps matches TRBD1 (5 bases). V gave up 6 bases and J gave up 4 bases, with 10 bases separating them. The CDR3 sequence is 12 residues long. The germline V gene encodes CDR1 LGHDT and CDR2 YNNKEL (reference sequence). The CDR3 DNA reads TGTGCCAGCAGTCAGACAGAGTACGAGCAGTACTTC. Translation gives CASSQTEYEQYF.

The count of this clonotype is one. A read error is likely here: a far larger clone is one base away. This chain links TRBV7-9 with TRBJ2-7; D is uncertain. The V end lost 3 bases, the J end lost 5 bases, and 11 bases lay between the germline ends. CDR1 is SEHNR and CDR2 is FQNEAQ in the germline V gene (reference sequence). The CDR3 extends over 13 amino acids. In DNA, the CDR3 is TGTGCCAGCAGCTTGGAAGTGATCGACGAGCAGTACTTC. Translated, it gives CASSLEVIDEQYF.

This clonotype was observed at least ten times. The V and J genes are TRBV7-2 and TRBJ2-1; no definite D call. This CDR3 is 13 amino acids long. From germline, CDR1 is SGHTA and CDR2 FQGNSA. Trimming pared 3 bases from V and 7 bases from J, leaving 10 bases between. CDR3 nucleotides: TGTGCCAGCAGCTTGTTGAGGTCGAATGAGCAGTTCTTC. Amino acid sequence: CASSLLRSNEQFF.

This chain connects TRBV6-2 or TRBV6-3 to TRBJ2-7; 8 nucleotides line up with TRBD1. Germline CDR1 and CDR2: MNHEY and SVGEGT. This CDR3 is built from 13 residues. After removal of 4 bases from V and 3 bases from J, the junction contained 2 bases not matched to a gene. This chain's CDR3 is CASSLTGVYEQYF. In nucleotides, the CDR3 is TGTGCCAGCAGTTTGACAGGGGTCTACGAGCAGTACTTC.

Many counts were recorded for this clonotype. The V gene is TRBV27, the J gene TRBJ1-5, with TRBD1 matching 8 bases. Germline values: CDR1 MNHEY, CDR2 SMNVEV (reference sequence). The CDR3 spans 15 residues. After removal of 0 bases from V and 9 bases from J, the junction contained 7 bases not matched to a gene. The CDR3 nucleotides are TGTGCCAGCAGTTTATCGGGACAGGTTCGCCGGCCCCAGCATTTT. Encoded protein: CASSLSGQVRRPQHF.

J is TRBJ2-3 and V is TRBV12-5; TRBD1 aligns across 10 bases. CDR3 length equals 16 residues. The junction had 7 bases not matched to a gene; V was cut back by 4 bases and J by 3 bases. Germline-derived CDR1 and CDR2 are LGHNT and FRNRAP. The CDR3 sequence is CASGSLPGQGTDTQYF. CDR3 sequence (DNA): TGTGCTAGTGGTTCGCTTCCGGGACAGGGGACAGATACGCAGTATTTT.

Worth noting for this clonotype: It may be a read error: a sequence one base away is much more abundant. The V gene is TRBV18, the J gene TRBJ2-5, with D perhaps given as TRBD1 or TRBD2 (5 bases each). The CDR3 is made up of 14 amino acids. CDR1 KGHSH and CDR2 LQKENI come from the germline V gene. Here the CDR3 DNA reads TGTGCCAGCTCACCATTGGGGGTCCAAGGGACCCAGTACTTC. This translates into CASSPLGVQGTQYF.

This clonotype is medium-sized. This chain uses TRBV6-1 with TRBJ1-3, with 7 bases matching TRBD1. The CDR3 has 14 residues. With 6 bases clipped from V and 2 bases from J, the junction kept 4 bases outside the gene matches. The V gene's germline CDR1 is MNHNS and CDR2 SASEGT. The CDR3 spells CASRLTGPGNTIYF. The CDR3 coding sequence is TGTGCCAGCAGGCTGACAGGGCCTGGAAACACCATATATTTT.

The chain joins TRBV11-3 to TRBJ2-3, with no clear D. Germline-derived CDR1 and CDR2 are SGHNT and YENEEA. Trimming pared 5 bases from V and 2 bases from J, leaving 14 bases between. This CDR3 is built from 15 residues. CDR3: CASSRLLGYTDTQYF. DNA of the CDR3: TGTGCCAGCAGCCGTTTATTGGGGTACACAGATACGCAGTATTTT.

In this sample, this clonotype turned up once. A far larger clone differs by one base, so this is likely a read error. The chain recombines TRBV28 with TRBJ2-7; tentatively, D is TRBD2 (6 bases). Between the trimmed V and J ends, which lost 8 bases and 7 bases, there was a span of 27 bases. From germline, CDR1 is MDHEN and CDR2 SYDVKM. The CDR3 covers 16 residues. In DNA, the CDR3 is TGTGCCAGCTCGCGACCCGGGACTCCTTACCGGAATGAGCAGTACTTC. It specifies CASSRPGTPYRNEQYF.

The chain carries TRBV12-3 or TRBV12-4 and TRBJ2-5, with D hard to call. Between the trimmed V and J ends, which lost 8 bases and 5 bases, there was a span of 12 bases. The CDR3 contains 12 residues. The CDR3 loop is CASATQVETQYF. CDR3 sequence (DNA): TGTGCCAGCGCGACTCAAGTGGAGACCCAGTACTTC.